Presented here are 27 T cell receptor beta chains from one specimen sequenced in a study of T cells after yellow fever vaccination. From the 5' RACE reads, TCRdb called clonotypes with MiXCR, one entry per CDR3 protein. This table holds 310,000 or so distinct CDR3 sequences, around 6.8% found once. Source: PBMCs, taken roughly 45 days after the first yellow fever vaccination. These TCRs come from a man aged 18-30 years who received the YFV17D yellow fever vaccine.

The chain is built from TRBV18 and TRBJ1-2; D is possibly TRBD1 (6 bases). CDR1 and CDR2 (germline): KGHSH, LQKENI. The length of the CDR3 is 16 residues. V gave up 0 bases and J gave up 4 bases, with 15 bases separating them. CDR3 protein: CASSPPTRGLGYGYTF. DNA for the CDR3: TGTGCCAGCTCACCACCGACGCGGGGGCTGGGCTATGGCTACACCTTC.

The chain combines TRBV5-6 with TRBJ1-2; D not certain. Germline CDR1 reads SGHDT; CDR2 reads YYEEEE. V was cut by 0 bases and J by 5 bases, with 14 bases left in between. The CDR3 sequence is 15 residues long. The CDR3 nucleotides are TGTGCCAGCAGCTTGGAACAAGGGAGGGAGTATGGCTACACCTTC. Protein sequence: CASSLEQGREYGYTF.

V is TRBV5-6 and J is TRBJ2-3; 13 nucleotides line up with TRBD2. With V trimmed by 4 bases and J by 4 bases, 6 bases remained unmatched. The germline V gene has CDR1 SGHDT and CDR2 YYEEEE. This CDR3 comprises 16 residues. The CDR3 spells CASSQLAGGSPDTQYF. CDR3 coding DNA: TGTGCCAGCAGCCAACTAGCGGGGGGGTCCCCAGATACGCAGTATTTT.

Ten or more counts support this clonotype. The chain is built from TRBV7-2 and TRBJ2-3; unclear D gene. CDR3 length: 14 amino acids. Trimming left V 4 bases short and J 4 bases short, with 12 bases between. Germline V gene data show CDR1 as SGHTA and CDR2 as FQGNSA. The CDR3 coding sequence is TGTGCCAGCAGCTCATCCCCTGGGGCAGATACGCAGTATTTT. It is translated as CASSSSPGADTQYF.

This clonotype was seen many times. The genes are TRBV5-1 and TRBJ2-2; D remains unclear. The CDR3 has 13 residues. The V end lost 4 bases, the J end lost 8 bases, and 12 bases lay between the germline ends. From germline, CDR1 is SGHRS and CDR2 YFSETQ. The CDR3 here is CASSPQGSGELFF. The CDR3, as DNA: TGCGCCAGCAGCCCCCAAGGGTCGGGGGAGCTGTTTTTT.

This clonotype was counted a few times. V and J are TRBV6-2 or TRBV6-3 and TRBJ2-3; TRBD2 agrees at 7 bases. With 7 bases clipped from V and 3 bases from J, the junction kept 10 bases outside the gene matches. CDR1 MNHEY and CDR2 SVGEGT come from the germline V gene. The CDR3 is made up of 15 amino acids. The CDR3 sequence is CASKIRAGRTDTQYF. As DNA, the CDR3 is TGTGCCAGCAAGATACGAGCGGGGCGGACAGATACGCAGTATTTT.

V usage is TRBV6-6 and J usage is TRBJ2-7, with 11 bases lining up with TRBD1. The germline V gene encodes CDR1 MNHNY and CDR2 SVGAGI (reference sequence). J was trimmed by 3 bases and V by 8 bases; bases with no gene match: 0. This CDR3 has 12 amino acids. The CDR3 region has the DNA TGTGCCAGCGGGACAGGGGGCTACGAGCAGTACTTC. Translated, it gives CASGTGGYEQYF.

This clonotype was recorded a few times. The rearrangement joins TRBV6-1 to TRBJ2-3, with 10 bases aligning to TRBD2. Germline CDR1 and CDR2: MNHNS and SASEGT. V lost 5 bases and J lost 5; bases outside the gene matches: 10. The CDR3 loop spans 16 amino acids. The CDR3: CASSTSAGGPGDTQYF. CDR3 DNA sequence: TGTGCCAGCAGTACCTCAGCGGGGGGGCCCGGAGATACGCAGTATTTT.

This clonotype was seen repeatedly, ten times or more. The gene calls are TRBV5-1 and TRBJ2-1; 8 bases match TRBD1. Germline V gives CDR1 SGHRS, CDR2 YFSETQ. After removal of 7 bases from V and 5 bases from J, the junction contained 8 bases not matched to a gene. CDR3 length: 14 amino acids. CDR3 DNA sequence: TGCGCCAGCTCCCAGGGGGCTGGGGACAATGAGCAGTTCTTC. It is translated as CASSQGAGDNEQFF. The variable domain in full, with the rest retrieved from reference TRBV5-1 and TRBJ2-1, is KAGVTQTPRYLIKTRGQQVTLSCSPISGHRSVSWYQQTPGQGLQFLFEYFSETQRNKGNFPGRFSGRQFSNSRSEMNVSTLELGDSALYLCASSQGAGDNEQFFGPGTRLTVL.

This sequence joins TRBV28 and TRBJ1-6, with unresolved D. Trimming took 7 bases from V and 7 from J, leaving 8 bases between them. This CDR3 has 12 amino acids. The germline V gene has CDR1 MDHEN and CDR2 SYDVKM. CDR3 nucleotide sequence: TGTGCCAGCAATCCCCCGAATTCACCCCTCCACTTT. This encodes CASNPPNSPLHF.

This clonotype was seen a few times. Here the CDR3 DNA reads TGCAGCGTTGAGGAAAGGGGCAGGGGACACGAGCAGTACTTC. As protein: CSVEERGRGHEQYF. The chain joins TRBV29-1 to TRBJ2-7; a possible D gene is TRBD1 (6 bases). The CDR3 has 14 amino acids. The germline V and J ends were trimmed by 3 bases and 5 bases, with 17 bases remaining between them. CDR1 and CDR2 (germline): SQVTM, ANQGSEA.

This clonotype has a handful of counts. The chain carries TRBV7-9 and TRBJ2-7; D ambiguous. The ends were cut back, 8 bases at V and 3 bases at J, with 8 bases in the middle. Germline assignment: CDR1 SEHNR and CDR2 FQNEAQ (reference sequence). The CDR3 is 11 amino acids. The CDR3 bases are TGTGCCAGCGCTTCCGACTACGAGCAGTACGTC. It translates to CASASDYEQYV.

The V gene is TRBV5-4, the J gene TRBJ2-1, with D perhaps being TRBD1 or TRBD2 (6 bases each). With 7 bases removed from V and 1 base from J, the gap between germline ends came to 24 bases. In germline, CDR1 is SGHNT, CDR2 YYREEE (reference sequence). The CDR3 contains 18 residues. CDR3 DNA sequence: TGTGCCAGCTCTCTAGGGGGGCCCCGTATAGGGTCCTACAATGAGCAGTTCTTC. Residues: CASSLGGPRIGSYNEQFF.

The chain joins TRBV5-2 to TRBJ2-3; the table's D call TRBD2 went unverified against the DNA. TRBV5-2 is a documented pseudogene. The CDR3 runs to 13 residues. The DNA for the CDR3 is TGTGCCAGCGGCCCTGGGCTGGGCGGCTTGCAGTATTTT. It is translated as CASGPGLGGLQYF.

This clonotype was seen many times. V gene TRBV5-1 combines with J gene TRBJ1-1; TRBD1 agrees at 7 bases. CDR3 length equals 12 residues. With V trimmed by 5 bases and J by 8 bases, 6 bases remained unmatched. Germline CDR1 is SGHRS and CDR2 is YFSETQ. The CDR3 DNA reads TGCGCCAGCAGGGGACAGTTAGTAGAAGCTTTCTTT. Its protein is CASRGQLVEAFF. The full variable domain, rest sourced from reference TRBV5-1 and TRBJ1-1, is KAGVTQTPRYLIKTRGQQVTLSCSPISGHRSVSWYQQTPGQGLQFLFEYFSETQRNKGNFPGRFSGRQFSNSRSEMNVSTLELGDSALYLCASRGQLVEAFFGQGTRLTVV.

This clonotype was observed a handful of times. The CDR3 coding sequence is TGCAGTGCGGCTGGGTGGGAGACCCAGTACTTC. This sequence encodes CSAAGWETQYF. V is TRBV20-1 and J is TRBJ2-5; D not resolved. V lost 6 bases, J lost 5 bases, and 10 bases lay in between. The CDR3 totals 11 residues. CDR1 and CDR2 from the germline V gene are DFQATT and SNEGSKA (reference sequence).

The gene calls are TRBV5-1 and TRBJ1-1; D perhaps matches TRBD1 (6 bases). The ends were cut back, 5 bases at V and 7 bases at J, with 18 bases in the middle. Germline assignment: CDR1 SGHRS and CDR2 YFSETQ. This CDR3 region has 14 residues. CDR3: CASSPMGAEDEAFF. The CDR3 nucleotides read TGCGCCAGCAGTCCTATGGGGGCTGAGGATGAAGCTTTCTTT.

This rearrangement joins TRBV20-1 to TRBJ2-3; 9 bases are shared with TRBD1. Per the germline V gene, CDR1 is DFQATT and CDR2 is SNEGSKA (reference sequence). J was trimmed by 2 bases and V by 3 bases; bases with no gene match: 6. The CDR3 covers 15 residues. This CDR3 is CSARGTGGFTDTQYF. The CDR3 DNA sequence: TGCAGTGCTAGGGGTACAGGGGGCTTCACAGATACGCAGTATTTT.

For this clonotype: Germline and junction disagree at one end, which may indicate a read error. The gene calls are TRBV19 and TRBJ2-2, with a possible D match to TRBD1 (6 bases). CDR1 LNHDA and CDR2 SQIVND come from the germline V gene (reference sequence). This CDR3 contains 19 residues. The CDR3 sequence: CASSIGRQGRLLATVELFF. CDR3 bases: TGTGCCAGTAGTATAGGCCGGCAGGGGCGCTTACTCGCCACCGTGGAGCTGTTTTTT. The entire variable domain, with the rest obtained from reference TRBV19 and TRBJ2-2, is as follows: DGGITQSPKYLFRKEGQNVTLSCEQNLNHDAMYWYRQDPGQGLRLIYYSQIVNDFQKGDIAEGYSVSREKKESFPLTVTSAQKNPTAFYLCASSIGRQGRLLATVELFFGEGSRLTVL.

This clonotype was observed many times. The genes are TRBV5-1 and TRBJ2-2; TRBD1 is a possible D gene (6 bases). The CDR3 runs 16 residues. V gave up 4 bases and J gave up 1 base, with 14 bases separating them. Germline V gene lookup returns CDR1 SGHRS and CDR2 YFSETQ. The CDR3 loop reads CASSLSGQRNTGELFF. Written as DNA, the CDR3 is TGCGCCAGCAGCCTCTCGGGACAACGGAACACCGGGGAGCTGTTTTTT.

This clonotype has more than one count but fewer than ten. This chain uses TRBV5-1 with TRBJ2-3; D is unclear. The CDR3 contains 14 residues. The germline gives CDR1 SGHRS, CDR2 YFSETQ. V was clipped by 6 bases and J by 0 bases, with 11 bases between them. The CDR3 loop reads CASTYRASTDTQYF. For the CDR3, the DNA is TGCGCCAGCACCTACCGGGCAAGCACAGATACGCAGTATTTT.

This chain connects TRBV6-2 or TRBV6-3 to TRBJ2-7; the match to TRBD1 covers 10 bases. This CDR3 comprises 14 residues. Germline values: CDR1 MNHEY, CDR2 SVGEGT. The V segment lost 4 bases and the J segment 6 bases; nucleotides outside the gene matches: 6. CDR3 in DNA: TGTGCCAGCAGTTGGCCGGGACAGGGGACCGAGCAGTACGTC. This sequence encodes CASSWPGQGTEQYV.

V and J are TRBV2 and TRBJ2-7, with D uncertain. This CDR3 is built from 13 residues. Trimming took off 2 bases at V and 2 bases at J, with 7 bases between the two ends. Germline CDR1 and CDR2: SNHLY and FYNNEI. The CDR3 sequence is CASSEPITYEQYF. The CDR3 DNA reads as TGTGCCAGCAGTGAACCGATAACCTACGAGCAGTACTTC.

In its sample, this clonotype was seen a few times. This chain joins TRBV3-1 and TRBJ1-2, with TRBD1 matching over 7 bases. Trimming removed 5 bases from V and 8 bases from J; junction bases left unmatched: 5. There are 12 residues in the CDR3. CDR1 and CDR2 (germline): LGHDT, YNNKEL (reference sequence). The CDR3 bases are TGTGCCAGCAGCGCCTGGGACAGCGGCTACACCTTC. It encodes CASSAWDSGYTF.

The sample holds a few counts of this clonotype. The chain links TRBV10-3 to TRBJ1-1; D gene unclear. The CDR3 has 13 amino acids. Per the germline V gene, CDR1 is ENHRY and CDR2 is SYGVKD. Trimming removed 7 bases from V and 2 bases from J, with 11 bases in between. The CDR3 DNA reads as TGTGCCATCAACGGACGGGCAAACACTGAAGCTTTCTTT. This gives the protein CAINGRANTEAFF.

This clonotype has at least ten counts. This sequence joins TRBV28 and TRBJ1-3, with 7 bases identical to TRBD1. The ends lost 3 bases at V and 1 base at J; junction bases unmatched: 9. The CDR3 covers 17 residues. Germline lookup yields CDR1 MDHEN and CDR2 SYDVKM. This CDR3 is CASSFRTGQNSGNTIYF. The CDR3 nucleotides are TGTGCCAGCAGTTTTAGGACGGGACAGAATTCTGGAAACACCATATATTTT.

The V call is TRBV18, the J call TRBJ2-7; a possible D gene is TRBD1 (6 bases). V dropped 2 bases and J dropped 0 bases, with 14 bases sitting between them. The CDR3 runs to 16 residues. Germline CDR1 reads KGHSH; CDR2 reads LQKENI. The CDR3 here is CASSPYGRGPSYEQYF. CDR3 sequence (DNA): TGTGCCAGCTCACCATACGGCAGGGGTCCCTCCTACGAGCAGTACTTC.